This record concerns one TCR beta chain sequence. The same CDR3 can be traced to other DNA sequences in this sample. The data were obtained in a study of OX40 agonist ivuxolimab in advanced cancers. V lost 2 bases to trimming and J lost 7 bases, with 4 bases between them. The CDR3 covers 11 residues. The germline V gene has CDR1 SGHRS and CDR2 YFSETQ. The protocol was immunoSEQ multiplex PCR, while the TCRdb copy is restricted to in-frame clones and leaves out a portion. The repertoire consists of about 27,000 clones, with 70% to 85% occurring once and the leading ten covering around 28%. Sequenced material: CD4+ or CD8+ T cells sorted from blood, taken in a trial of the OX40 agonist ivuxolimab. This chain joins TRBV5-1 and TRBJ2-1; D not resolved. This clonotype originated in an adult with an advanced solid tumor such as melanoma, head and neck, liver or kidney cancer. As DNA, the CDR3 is TGCGCCAGCAGCTTCGGGAATGAGCAGTTCTTC. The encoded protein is CASSFGNEQFF.